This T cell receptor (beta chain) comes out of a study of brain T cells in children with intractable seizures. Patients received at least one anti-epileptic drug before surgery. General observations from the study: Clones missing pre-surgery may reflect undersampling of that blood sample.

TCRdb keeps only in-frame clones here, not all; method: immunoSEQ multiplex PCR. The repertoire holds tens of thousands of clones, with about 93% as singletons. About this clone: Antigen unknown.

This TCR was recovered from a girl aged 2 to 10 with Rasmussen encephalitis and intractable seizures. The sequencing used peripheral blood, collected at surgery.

CDR3 residues: CASSLRQGLYNEQFF. CDR3 DNA sequence: TGTGCCAGCAGCTTACGACAGGGCCTATACAATGAGCAGTTCTTC. The chain employs TRBV7-3 and TRBJ2-1, with 7 positions matching TRBD1. CDR1 SGHTA and CDR2 FQGTGA come from the germline V gene. The CDR3 extends over 15 amino acids. J lost 4 bases, V lost 2 bases, and 5 bases had no gene match.